This T cell receptor beta chain originates from a study of cytomegalovirus exposure and HLA in healthy donors. Study overall: One earlier analysis, a look at 150 million to 200 million T cells, found some 120 million unique TCR beta sequences.

The CDR3 has 16 residues. Per the germline V gene, CDR1 is SEHNR and CDR2 is FQNEAQ (reference sequence). The ends lost 1 base at V and 6 bases at J; junction bases unmatched: 7. At sampling all donors were nominally healthy, likely with unrecorded immune exposures. Whole-study findings and limits: A later analysis showed TCR association rates differing by HLA locus, peaking at DRB1 and lowest at HLA-C.

Worth noting for this clone: Its antigen is still unknown.

Both 60 Vbeta primers and 13 Jbeta primers went into the PCR. Sequencing used immunoSEQ multiplex PCR; TCRdb keeps in-frame clones, though not all of them. Among 100,000 to 140,000 clones listed, roughly 82% were seen once. The rearrangement uses TRBV7-9 and TRBJ2-1; TRBD2 aligns across 9 bases. The receptor was derived from a man aged 25 to 45 in good health and CMV-seropositive. The sequenced sample consisted of PBMCs. CDR3 loop: CASSLVPGLASNEQFF. DNA for the CDR3: TGTGCCAGCAGCTTAGTCCCGGGACTAGCTTCCAATGAGCAGTTCTTC.